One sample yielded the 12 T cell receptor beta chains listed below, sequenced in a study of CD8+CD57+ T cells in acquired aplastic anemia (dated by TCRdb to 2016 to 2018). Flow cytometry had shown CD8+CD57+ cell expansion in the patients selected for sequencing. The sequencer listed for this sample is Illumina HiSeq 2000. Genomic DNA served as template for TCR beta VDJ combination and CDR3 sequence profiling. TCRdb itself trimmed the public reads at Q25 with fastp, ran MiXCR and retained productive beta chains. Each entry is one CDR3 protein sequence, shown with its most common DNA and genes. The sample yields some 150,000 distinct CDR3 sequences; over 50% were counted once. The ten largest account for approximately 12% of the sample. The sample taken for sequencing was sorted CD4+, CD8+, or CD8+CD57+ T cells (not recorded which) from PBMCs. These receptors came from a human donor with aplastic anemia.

The CDR3 protein is CASSQGQGFTEAFF. In nucleotides, the CDR3 is TGTGCCAGCTCACAGGGACAGGGGTTCACTGAAGCTTTCTTT. The chain couples TRBV18 to TRBJ1-1; 10 bases agree with TRBD1. This CDR3 has 14 amino acids. Germline lookup yields CDR1 KGHSH and CDR2 LQKENI. V was pared by 4 bases and J by 4 bases, with 3 bases of the junction left unmatched.

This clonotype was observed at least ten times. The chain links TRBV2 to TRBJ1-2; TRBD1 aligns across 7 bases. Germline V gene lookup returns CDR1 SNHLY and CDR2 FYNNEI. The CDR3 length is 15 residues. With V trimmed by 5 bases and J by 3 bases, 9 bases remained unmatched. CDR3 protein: CASSPETGRDYGYTF. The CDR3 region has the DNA TGTGCCAGCAGTCCAGAGACAGGGAGGGACTATGGCTACACCTTC.

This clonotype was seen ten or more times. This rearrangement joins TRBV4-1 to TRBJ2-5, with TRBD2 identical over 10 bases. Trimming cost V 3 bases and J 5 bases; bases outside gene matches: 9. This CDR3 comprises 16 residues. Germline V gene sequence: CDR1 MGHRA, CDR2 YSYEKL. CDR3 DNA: TGCGCCAGCAGCCACACTCCAGCGGGGGGGCGTGAGACCCAGTACTTC. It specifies CASSHTPAGGRETQYF.

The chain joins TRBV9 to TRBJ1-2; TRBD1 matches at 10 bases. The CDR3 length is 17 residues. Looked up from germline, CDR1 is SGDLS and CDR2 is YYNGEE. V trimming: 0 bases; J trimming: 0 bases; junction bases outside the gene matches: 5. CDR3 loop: CASSVGWDRGTNYGYTF. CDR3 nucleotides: TGTGCCAGCAGCGTAGGTTGGGACAGGGGAACTAACTATGGCTACACCTTC.

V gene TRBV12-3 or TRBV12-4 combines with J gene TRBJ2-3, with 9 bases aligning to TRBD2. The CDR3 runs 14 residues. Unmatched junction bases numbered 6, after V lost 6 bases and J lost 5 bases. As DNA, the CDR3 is TGTGCCAGCAGAATAGCGGGAGCCGGAGATACGCAGTATTTT. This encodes CASRIAGAGDTQYF.

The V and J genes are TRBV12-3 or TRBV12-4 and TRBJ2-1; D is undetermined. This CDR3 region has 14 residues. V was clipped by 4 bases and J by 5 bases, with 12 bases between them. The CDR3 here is CASSSPVVNNEQFF. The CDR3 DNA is TGTGCCAGCAGTTCCCCCGTGGTCAACAATGAGCAGTTCTTC.

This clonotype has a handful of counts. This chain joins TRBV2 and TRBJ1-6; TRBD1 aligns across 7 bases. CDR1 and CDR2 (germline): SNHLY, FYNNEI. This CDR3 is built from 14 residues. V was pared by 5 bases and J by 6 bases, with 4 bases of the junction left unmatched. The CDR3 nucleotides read TGTGCCAGCAGTCTGGACAGGCTTAATTCACCCCTCCACTTT. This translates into CASSLDRLNSPLHF.

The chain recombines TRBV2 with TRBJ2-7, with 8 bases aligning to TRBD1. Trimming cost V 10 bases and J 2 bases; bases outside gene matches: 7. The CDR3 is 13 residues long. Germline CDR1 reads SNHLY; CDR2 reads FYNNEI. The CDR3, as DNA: TGTGCCATGCTGGCCAGGGGGCCCTACGAGCAGTACTTC. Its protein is CAMLARGPYEQYF.

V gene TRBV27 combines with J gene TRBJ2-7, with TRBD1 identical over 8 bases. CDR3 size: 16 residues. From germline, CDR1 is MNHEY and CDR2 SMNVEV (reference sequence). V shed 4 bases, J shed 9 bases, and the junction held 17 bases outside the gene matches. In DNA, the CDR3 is TGTGCCAGCAGTTACATCCCCGGGACAGGCCGTTATCGGCAGTACTTC. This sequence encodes CASSYIPGTGRYRQYF.

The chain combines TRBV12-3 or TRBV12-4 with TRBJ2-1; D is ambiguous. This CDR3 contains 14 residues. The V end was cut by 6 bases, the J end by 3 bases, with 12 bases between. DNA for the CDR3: TGTGCCAGCAGAGATGCCTCAGACTACAATGAGCAGTTCTTC. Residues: CASRDASDYNEQFF.

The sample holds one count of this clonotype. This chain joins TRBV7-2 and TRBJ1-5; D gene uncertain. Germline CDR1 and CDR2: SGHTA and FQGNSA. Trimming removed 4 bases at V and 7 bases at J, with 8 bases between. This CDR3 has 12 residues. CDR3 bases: TGTGCCAGCAGCTACCGTCTACAGCCCCAGCATTTT. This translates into CASSYRLQPQHF.

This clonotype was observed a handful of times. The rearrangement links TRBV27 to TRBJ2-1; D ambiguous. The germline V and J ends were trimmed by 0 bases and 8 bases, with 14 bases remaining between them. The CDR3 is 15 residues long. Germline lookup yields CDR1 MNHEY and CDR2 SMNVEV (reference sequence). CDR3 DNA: TGTGCCAGCAGTTTATCTCCCCAGGCTGGGCATGAGCAGTTCTTC. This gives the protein CASSLSPQAGHEQFF.